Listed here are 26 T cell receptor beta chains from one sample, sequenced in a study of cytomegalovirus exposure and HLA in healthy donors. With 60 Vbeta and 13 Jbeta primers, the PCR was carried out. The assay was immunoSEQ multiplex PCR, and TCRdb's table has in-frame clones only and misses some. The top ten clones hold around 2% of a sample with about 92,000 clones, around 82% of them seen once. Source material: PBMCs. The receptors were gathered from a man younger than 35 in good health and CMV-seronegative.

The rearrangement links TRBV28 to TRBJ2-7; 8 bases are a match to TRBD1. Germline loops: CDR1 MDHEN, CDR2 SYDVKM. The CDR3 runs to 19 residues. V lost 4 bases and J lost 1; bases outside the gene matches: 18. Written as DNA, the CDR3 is TGTGCCAGCAGTTCACGGGCTTCCCTGACAGGGGACCTTTCCTACGAGCAGTACTTC. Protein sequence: CASSSRASLTGDLSYEQYF.

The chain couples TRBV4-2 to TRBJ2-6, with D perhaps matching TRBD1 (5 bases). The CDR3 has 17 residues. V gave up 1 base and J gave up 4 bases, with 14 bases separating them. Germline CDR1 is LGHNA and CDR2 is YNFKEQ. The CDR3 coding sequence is TGTGCCAGCAGCCAAGCCCAAAGGCAGGGAGGGGCCAACGTCCTGACTTTC. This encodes CASSQAQRQGGANVLTF.

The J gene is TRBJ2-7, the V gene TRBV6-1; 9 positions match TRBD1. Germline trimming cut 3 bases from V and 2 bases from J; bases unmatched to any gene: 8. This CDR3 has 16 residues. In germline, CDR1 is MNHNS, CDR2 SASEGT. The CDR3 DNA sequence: TGTGCCAGCAGTGATCCCGGACAGGGGTACGCCTACGAGCAGTACTTC. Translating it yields CASSDPGQGYAYEQYF.

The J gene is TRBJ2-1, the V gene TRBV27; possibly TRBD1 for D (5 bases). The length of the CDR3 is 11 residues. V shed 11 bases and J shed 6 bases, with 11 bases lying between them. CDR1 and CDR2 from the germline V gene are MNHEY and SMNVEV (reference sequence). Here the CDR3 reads CAARQSNEQFF. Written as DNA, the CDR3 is TGTGCCGCGAGACAGAGCAATGAGCAGTTCTTC.

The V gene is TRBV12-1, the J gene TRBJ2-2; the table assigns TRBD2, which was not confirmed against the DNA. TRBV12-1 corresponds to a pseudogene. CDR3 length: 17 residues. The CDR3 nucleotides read TGTGCCAGCAGCTTTGCGCTGGGCGGGGTCGTCACCGGGGAGCTGTTTTTT. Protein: CASSFALGGVVTGELFF.

CDR3 sequence: CASSQESRSPYEQYF. The CDR3 DNA reads as TGTGCCAGCAGCCAAGAGTCTAGGAGCCCCTACGAGCAGTACTTC. The V call is TRBV4-2, the J call TRBJ2-7; D is unresolved. The CDR3 length is 15 residues. In germline, CDR1 is LGHNA, CDR2 YNFKEQ. The ends were cut back, 0 bases at V and 2 bases at J, with 11 bases in the middle.

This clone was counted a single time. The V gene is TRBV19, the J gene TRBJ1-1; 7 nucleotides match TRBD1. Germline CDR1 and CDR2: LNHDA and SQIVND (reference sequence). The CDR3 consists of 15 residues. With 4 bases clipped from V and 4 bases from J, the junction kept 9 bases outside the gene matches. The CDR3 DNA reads TGTGCCAGTAGTAACCCCGACAGGGCGAGCACTGAAGCTTTCTTT. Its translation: CASSNPDRASTEAFF.

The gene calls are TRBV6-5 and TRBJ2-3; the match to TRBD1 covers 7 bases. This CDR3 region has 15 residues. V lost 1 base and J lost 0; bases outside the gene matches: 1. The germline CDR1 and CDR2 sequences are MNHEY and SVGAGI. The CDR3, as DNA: TGTGCCAGCAGTTACTGGGACAGTAGCACAGATACGCAGTATTTT. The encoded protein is CASSYWDSSTDTQYF.

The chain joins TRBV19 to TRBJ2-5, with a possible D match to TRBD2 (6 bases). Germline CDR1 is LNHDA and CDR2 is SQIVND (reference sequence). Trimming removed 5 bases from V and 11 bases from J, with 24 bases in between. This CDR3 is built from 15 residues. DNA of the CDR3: TGTGCCAGTAGTCCCCGGTGGAAGGGGACGGGGGAGCAGTACTTC. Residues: CASSPRWKGTGEQYF.

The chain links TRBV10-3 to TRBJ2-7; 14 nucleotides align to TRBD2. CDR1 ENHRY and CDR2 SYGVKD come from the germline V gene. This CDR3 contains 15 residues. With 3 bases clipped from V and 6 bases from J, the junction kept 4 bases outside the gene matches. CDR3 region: CAISDPGTSGSEQYF. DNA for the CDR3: TGTGCCATCAGTGACCCCGGGACTAGCGGGAGCGAGCAGTACTTC.

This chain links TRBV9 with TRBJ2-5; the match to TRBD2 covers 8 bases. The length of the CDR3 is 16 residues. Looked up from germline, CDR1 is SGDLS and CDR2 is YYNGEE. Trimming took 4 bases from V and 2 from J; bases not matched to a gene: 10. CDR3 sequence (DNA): TGTGCCAGCAGCCACGGGGGGGTGGGACCTCAAGAGACCCAGTACTTC. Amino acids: CASSHGGVGPQETQYF.

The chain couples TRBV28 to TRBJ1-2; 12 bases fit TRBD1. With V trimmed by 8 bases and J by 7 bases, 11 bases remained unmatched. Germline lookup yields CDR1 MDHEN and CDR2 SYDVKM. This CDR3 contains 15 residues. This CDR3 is CASLTPGQGAVGYTF. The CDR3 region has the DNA TGTGCCAGCTTGACCCCGGGACAGGGGGCGGTTGGCTACACCTTC.

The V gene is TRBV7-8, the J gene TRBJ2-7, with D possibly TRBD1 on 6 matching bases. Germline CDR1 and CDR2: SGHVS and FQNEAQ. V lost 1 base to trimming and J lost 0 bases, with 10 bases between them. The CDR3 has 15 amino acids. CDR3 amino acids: CASSLGRDNSYEQYF. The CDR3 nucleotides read TGTGCCAGCAGCTTAGGTCGGGACAACTCCTACGAGCAGTACTTC.

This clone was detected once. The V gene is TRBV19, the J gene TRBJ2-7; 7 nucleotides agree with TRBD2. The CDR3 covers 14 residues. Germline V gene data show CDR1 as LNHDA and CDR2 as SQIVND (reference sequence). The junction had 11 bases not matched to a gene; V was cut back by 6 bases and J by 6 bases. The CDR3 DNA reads TGTGCCAGTAGGTCTGGGGAGGGTTGGGGCGAGCAGTACTTC. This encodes CASRSGEGWGEQYF.

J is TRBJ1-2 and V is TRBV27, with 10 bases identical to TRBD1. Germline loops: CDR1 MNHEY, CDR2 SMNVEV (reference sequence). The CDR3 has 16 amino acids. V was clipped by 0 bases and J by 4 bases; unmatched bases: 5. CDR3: CASSLSTGGHPYGYTF. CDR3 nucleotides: TGTGCCAGCAGTTTATCGACAGGGGGCCACCCCTATGGCTACACCTTC.

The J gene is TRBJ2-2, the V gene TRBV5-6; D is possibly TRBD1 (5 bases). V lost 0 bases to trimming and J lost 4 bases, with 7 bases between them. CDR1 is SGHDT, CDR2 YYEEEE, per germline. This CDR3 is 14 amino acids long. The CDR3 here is CASSLAGFTGELFF. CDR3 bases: TGTGCCAGCAGCTTGGCAGGGTTCACCGGGGAGCTGTTTTTT.

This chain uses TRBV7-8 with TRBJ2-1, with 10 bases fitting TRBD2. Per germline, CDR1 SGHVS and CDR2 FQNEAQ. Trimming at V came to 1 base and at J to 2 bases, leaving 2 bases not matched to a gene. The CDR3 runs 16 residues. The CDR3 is CASSLDLAGAYNEQFF. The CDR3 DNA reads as TGTGCCAGCAGCTTAGATCTAGCGGGGGCCTACAATGAGCAGTTCTTC.

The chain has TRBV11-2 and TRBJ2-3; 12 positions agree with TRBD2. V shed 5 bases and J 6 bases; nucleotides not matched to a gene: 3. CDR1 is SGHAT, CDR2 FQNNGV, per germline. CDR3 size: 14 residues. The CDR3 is CASSPGLAGDTQYF. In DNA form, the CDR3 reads TGTGCCAGCAGCCCAGGACTAGCGGGGGATACGCAGTATTTT.

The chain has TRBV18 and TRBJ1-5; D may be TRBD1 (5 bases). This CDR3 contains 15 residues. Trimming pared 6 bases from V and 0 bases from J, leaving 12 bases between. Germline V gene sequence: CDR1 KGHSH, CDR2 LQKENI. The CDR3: CASSPDGHSNQPQHF. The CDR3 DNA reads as TGTGCCAGCTCTCCCGACGGACATAGCAATCAGCCCCAGCATTTT.

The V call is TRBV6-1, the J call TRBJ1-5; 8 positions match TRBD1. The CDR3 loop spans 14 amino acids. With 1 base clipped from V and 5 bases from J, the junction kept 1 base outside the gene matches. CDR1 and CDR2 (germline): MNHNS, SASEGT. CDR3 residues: CASSEVQGDQPQHF. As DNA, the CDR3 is TGTGCCAGCAGTGAAGTACAGGGGGATCAGCCCCAGCATTTT.

The CDR3 sequence: CASARDETWGTEAFF. The CDR3 DNA reads TGTGCCAGCGCCCGGGATGAGACTTGGGGCACTGAAGCTTTCTTT. The chain has TRBV18 and TRBJ1-1, with D unclear. The CDR3 consists of 15 residues. Germline assignment: CDR1 KGHSH and CDR2 LQKENI. Deletions cut 8 bases from V and 4 bases from J, with 20 bases between.

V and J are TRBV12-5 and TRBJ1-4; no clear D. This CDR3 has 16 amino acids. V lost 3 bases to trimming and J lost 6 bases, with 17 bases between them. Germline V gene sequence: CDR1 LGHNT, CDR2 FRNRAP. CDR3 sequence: CASGLIPSVEDEKLFF. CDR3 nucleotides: TGTGCTAGTGGTTTAATCCCTTCGGTAGAGGATGAAAAACTGTTTTTT. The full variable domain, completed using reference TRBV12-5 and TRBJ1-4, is DARVTQTPRHKVTEMGQEVTMRCQPILGHNTVFWYRQTMMQGLELLAYFRNRAPLDDSGMPKDRFSAEMPDATLATLKIQPSEPRDSAVYFCASGLIPSVEDEKLFFGSGTQLSVL.

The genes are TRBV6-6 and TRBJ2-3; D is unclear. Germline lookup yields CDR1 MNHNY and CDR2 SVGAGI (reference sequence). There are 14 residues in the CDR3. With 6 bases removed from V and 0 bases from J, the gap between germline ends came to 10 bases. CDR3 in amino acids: CASSSPGSTDTQYF. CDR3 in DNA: TGTGCCAGCAGCTCCCCCGGGAGCACAGATACGCAGTATTTT.

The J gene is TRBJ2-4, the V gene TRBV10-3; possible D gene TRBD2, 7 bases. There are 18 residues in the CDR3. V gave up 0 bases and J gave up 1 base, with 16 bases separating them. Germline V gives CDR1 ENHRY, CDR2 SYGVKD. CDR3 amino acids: CAISESTGGPGAKNIQYF. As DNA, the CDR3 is TGTGCCATCAGTGAGTCGACCGGGGGGCCGGGGGCCAAAAACATTCAGTACTTC.

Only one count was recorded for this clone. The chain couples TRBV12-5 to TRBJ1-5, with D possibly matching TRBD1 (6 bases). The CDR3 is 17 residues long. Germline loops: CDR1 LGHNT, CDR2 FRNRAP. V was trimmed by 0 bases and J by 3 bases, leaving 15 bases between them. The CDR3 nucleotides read TGTGCTAGTGGTTTGGTAGACAGGTACGAATTCAATCAGCCCCAGCATTTT. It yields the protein CASGLVDRYEFNQPQHF.

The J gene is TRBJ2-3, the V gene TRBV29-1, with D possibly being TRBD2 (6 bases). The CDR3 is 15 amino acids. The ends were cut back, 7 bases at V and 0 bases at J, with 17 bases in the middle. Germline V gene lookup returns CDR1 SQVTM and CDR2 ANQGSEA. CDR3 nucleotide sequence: TGCAGCGGCCGATTCGGCGGGGTTAGCACAGATACGCAGTATTTT. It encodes CSGRFGGVSTDTQYF.